The 8 T cell receptor beta chains presented below share a single source sample, sequenced in a study of T cells in Graves' hyperthyroidism and ophthalmopathy. TCR beta CDR3 regions were amplified from RNA. The TCR CDR3 first-round RT-PCR relied on the HTBI primer set. MiXCR, run by TCRdb on the multiplex PCR reads, gives a single entry per CDR3 protein. The data contain 490,000 or so distinct CDR3 sequences, less than 20% of them singletons. Input material: blood. These receptors were taken from a man in his forties with Graves' ophthalmopathy.

This clonotype was observed a handful of times. The chain links TRBV10-3 to TRBJ2-2, with D unclear. The CDR3 has 13 residues. Deletions cut 2 bases from V and 7 bases from J, with 8 bases between. CDR1 and CDR2 (germline): ENHRY, SYGVKD. CDR3 in DNA: TGTGCCATCAGTGAGGAGGATCACGGGGAGCTGTTTTTT. Residues: CAISEEDHGELFF.

This clonotype was recorded at least ten times. The junction and the germline gene differ at one end; a read error may be behind it. The chain combines TRBV3-1 with TRBJ2-1; no clear D gene. Looked up from germline, CDR1 is LGHDT and CDR2 is YNNKEL (reference sequence). This CDR3 is 15 amino acids long. CDR3 loop: CASSQGRSSYNEQFF. Written as DNA, the CDR3 is TGTGCCAGCAGTCAAGGGCGAAGCTCCTACAATGAGCAGTTCTTC.

This clonotype was counted only a few times. V gene TRBV3-1 combines with J gene TRBJ2-1; 10 bases line up with TRBD2. CDR1 and CDR2 (germline): LGHDT, YNNKEL (reference sequence). The CDR3 spans 17 residues. V shed 3 bases and J 2 bases; nucleotides not matched to a gene: 7. The DNA for the CDR3 is TGTGCCAGCAGCCAGGAGGTTAGCGGGGGGACCTACAATGAGCAGTTCTTC. Translation: CASSQEVSGGTYNEQFF.

The table lists this clonotype with a few counts. The chain uses TRBV9 and TRBJ1-3; a possible D gene is TRBD1 (5 bases). Between the trimmed V and J ends, which lost 6 bases and 5 bases, there was a span of 15 bases. In germline, CDR1 is SGDLS, CDR2 YYNGEE. There are 14 residues in the CDR3. CDR3 loop: CASTGDGTRNTIYF. In DNA, the CDR3 is TGTGCCAGCACCGGAGATGGGACGCGAAACACCATATATTTT.

There are a few counts of this clonotype. V gene TRBV4-3 combines with J gene TRBJ2-7, with D tentatively TRBD1 (6 bases). The CDR3 runs to 15 residues. Between the trimmed V and J ends, which lost 4 bases and 2 bases, there was a span of 15 bases. Germline values: CDR1 LGHNA, CDR2 YSLEER. Here the CDR3 DNA reads TGCGCCAGCAGCCTCCGGGACACCTTGACCTACGAGCAGTACTTC. It yields the protein CASSLRDTLTYEQYF.

J is TRBJ2-5 and V is TRBV7-3; no definite D call. Trimming removed 4 bases at V and 3 bases at J, with 12 bases between. Germline V lookup: CDR1 SGHTA, CDR2 FQGTGA. The CDR3 has 14 residues. This CDR3 is CASSSRAFEETQYF. Written as DNA, the CDR3 is TGTGCCAGCAGCTCACGGGCTTTTGAAGAGACCCAGTACTTC.

This clonotype appeared a few times. The chain links TRBV27 to TRBJ2-2; no clear D. Germline CDR1 reads MNHEY; CDR2 reads SMNVEV (reference sequence). CDR3 size: 15 residues. V was cut by 3 bases and J by 2 bases, with 10 bases left in between. CDR3 loop: CASSFRWGNTGELFF. The CDR3, as DNA: TGTGCCAGCAGTTTTCGTTGGGGTAACACCGGGGAGCTGTTTTTT.

V and J are TRBV16 and TRBJ1-2, with D possibly matching TRBD1 (6 bases). V was clipped by 2 bases and J by 6 bases, with 19 bases between them. Germline loops: CDR1 KGHSY, CDR2 FQNENV. The CDR3 spans 16 residues. The CDR3 reads CASSQRLGQRSHGYTF. As DNA, the CDR3 is TGTGCCAGCAGCCAAAGGTTAGGACAGCGGTCACATGGCTACACCTTC. Full variable domain (rest looked up from reference TRBV16 and TRBJ1-2): GEEVAQTPKHLVRGEGQKAKLYCAPIKGHSYVFWYQQVLKNEFKFLISFQNENVFDETGMPKERFSAKCLPNSPCSLEIQATKLEDSAVYFCASSQRLGQRSHGYTFGSGTRLTVV.